This passage covers 14 T cell receptor beta chains from one sample sequenced in a study of cytomegalovirus exposure and HLA in healthy donors. It was with 60 Vbeta and 13 Jbeta primers that the PCR ran. TCRdb's table, derived via immunoSEQ multiplex PCR, lists solely in-frame clones and lacks some. The sample records roughly 150,000 clones, roughly 71% being singletons. The sample consisted of PBMCs. The source is a woman between 50 and 59 years old in good health and CMV-seropositive.

In its sample, this clone was seen many times. The CDR3 nucleotides are TGTGCCAGCAGCCCCGACTCTTCTTACACTGAAGCTTTCTTT. The encoded protein is CASSPDSSYTEAFF. The chain recombines TRBV4-2 with TRBJ1-1; no definite D call. Germline V CDR1 and CDR2: LGHNA, YNFKEQ. The CDR3 is made up of 14 amino acids. Trimming removed 4 bases from V and 3 bases from J, with 12 bases in between.

This rearrangement joins TRBV29-1 to TRBJ1-5; the match to TRBD1 covers 12 bases. The V gene end was trimmed by 6 bases and the J gene end by 6 bases; junction bases not matched to a gene: 3. Germline CDR1 is SQVTM and CDR2 is ANQGSEA. This CDR3 has 13 residues. CDR3 in DNA: TGCAGCGTGGGACAGGGGGCGGGTCAGCCCCAGCATTTT. This encodes CSVGQGAGQPQHF.

The genes are TRBV2 and TRBJ1-5, with a tentative D call TRBD1 (6 bases). Looked up from germline, CDR1 is SNHLY and CDR2 is FYNNEI. This CDR3 contains 12 residues. Trimming took 8 bases from V and 6 from J, leaving 11 bases between them. CDR3 DNA: TGTGCCAGCTCAGGGGTACGTCAGCCCCAGCATTTT. Protein product: CASSGVRQPQHF.

This sequence joins TRBV4-1 and TRBJ2-3, with 7 bases fitting TRBD2. The CDR3 runs 15 residues. The ends lost 1 base at V and 1 base at J; junction bases unmatched: 2. Germline loops: CDR1 MGHRA, CDR2 YSYEKL. The chain's CDR3 is CASSQGRGGTDTQYF. DNA for the CDR3: TGCGCCAGCAGCCAAGGTCGGGGGGGCACAGATACGCAGTATTTT.

J is TRBJ2-3 and V is TRBV2; 10 bases map to TRBD2. V shed 7 bases, J shed 7 bases, and the junction held 11 bases outside the gene matches. Germline V gene data show CDR1 as SNHLY and CDR2 as FYNNEI. CDR3 length: 15 amino acids. The DNA for the CDR3 is TGTGCCAGCATACCCGGGACTAGCGTAATGAATACGCAGTATTTT. This codes for CASIPGTSVMNTQYF.

V usage is TRBV19 and J usage is TRBJ1-5, with D tentatively TRBD1 (5 bases). This CDR3 contains 14 residues. Germline CDR1 and CDR2: LNHDA and SQIVND (reference sequence). The V gene lost 10 bases and the J gene lost 5 bases, with 18 bases spanning the gap. CDR3 region: CATSDTKGHQPQHF. CDR3 coding DNA: TGTGCCACCTCGGACACGAAAGGGCATCAGCCCCAGCATTTT.

This clone was picked up a small number of times. The chain links TRBV10-3 to TRBJ1-1; a weak D match, TRBD1 (5 bases). The CDR3 has 12 residues. V was clipped by 6 bases and J by 1 base, with 6 bases between them. The germline gives CDR1 ENHRY, CDR2 SYGVKD. CDR3 DNA sequence: TGTGCCATCAGCGGGGGGAACACTGAAGCTTTCTTT. Translated: CAISGGNTEAFF.

The chain joins TRBV15 to TRBJ2-5; D is ambiguous. The J call may be mistaken, given a closer DNA end match to TRBJ2-7. The CDR3 totals 14 residues. CDR1 is LNHNV and CDR2 is YYDKDF in the germline V gene (reference sequence). The DNA for the CDR3 is TGTGCCACCAGCAGAGATAAAGGCAGGTACGAGCAGTACTTC. This gives the protein CATSRDKGRYEQYF.

The rearrangement uses TRBV30 and TRBJ1-5; 9 bases agree with TRBD1. Germline assignment: CDR1 GTSNPN and CDR2 SVGIG (reference sequence). Trimming at V came to 4 bases and at J to 7 bases, leaving 11 bases not matched to a gene. There are 15 residues in the CDR3. CDR3 sequence: CAWTPQGAYGQPQHF. CDR3 DNA sequence: TGTGCCTGGACGCCACAGGGGGCATATGGGCAGCCCCAGCATTTT. The variable domain in full, with the rest retrieved from reference TRBV30 and TRBJ1-5, is SQTIHQWPATLVQPVGSPLSLECTVEGTSNPNLYWYRQAAGRGLQLLFYSVGIGQISSEVPQNLSASRPQDRQFILSSKKLLLSDSGFYLCAWTPQGAYGQPQHFGDGTRLSIL.

The CDR3 spells CASSFHETQYF. CDR3 DNA sequence: TGTGCCAGCAGCTTCCATGAGACCCAGTACTTC. V usage is TRBV5-8 and J usage is TRBJ2-5; D call uncertain. The V gene lost 2 bases and the J gene lost 5 bases, with 4 bases spanning the gap. There are 11 residues in the CDR3. Germline V gene data show CDR1 as SGHTS and CDR2 as YDEGEE.

The chain has TRBV4-2 and TRBJ2-2, with 12 bases fitting TRBD2. V lost 3 bases and J lost 7; bases outside the gene matches: 15. This CDR3 has 19 residues. The germline gives CDR1 LGHNA, CDR2 YNFKEQ. The DNA of the CDR3 is TGTGCCAGCAGCCACTATCCTAGCGGGGGGGCCCCGAGGGGCGGGGAGCTGTTTTTT. Translating it yields CASSHYPSGGAPRGGELFF.

The V and J genes are TRBV29-1 and TRBJ2-7; D gene uncertain. This CDR3 region has 11 residues. The germline V gene encodes CDR1 SQVTM and CDR2 ANQGSEA. V gave up 4 bases and J gave up 2 bases, with 6 bases separating them. The CDR3 is CSVGYPYEQYF. CDR3 nucleotides: TGCAGCGTTGGTTATCCCTACGAGCAGTACTTC.

This clone was counted a single time. The chain couples TRBV6-1 to TRBJ1-2; 7 positions agree with TRBD1. CDR3 length: 13 residues. CDR1 and CDR2 (germline): MNHNS, SASEGT. Germline trimming cut 6 bases from V and 0 bases from J; bases unmatched to any gene: 1. The CDR3 protein is CASRDRANYGYTF. As DNA, the CDR3 is TGTGCCAGCAGAGACAGGGCTAACTATGGCTACACCTTC.

Points on this clone: One end of the junction does not line up with germline, which may come from a read error. V usage is TRBV2 and J usage is TRBJ2-3, with 7 bases aligning to TRBD1. The CDR3 has 17 residues. Germline V lookup: CDR1 SNHLY, CDR2 FYNNEI. The CDR3 loop is CASREALGGPSTDTQYF. CDR3 DNA: TGTGCCAGCAGGGAAGCACTAGGGGGCCCTAGCACAGATACGCAGTATTTT.